This T cell receptor (beta chain) was sequenced in a study of T cells after yellow fever vaccination. Study summary: Fractions containing few cells were prepared with SMART-Seq v4 Ultra Low Input.

At least ten counts were recorded for this clonotype. TCRdb analysed the 5' RACE reads with MiXCR anew, one entry per CDR3 protein. The table shows a few hundred thousand distinct CDR3 sequences, with around 6.4% occurring only once. The clonotype comes from a young man who received the YFV17D yellow fever vaccine. Source: PBMCs, taken 5 days after the yellow fever booster vaccination.

This CDR3 is CATSDLKGIGRPTDTQYF. The CDR3 bases are TGTGCCACCAGTGATTTGAAGGGGATCGGACGACCCACAGATACGCAGTATTTT. V gene TRBV24-1 combines with J gene TRBJ2-3, with D possibly matching TRBD1 (5 bases). V gave up 0 bases and J gave up 2 bases, with 17 bases separating them. The CDR3 loop spans 18 amino acids. Germline values: CDR1 KGHDR, CDR2 SFDVKD.